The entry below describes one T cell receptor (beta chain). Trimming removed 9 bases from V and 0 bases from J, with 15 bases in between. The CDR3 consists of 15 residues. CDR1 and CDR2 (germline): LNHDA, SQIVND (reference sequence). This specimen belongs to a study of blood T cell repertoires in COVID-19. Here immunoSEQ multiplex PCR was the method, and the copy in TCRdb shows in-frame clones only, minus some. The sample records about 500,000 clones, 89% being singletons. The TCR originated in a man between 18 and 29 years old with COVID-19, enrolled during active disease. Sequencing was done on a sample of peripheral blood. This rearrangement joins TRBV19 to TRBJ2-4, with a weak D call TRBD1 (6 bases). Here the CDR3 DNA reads TGTGCCAGCTGTTCAGGGGAATTAGCCAAAAACATTCAGTACTTC. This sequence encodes CASCSGELAKNIQYF.